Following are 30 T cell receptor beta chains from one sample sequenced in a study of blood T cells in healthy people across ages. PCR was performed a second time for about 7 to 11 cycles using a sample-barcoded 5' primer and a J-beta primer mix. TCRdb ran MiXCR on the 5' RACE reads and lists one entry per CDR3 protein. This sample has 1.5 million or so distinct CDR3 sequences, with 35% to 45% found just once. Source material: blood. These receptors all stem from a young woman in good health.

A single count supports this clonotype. The CDR3 DNA reads TGTGCCAGCAGTTTAGCGGTGTTTTCTAGCGGGAGCACAGATACGCAGTATTTT. Amino acids: CASSLAVFSSGSTDTQYF. The chain joins TRBV12-3 or TRBV12-4 to TRBJ2-3; 8 nucleotides match TRBD2. The CDR3 loop spans 18 amino acids. V shed 0 bases and J 0 bases; nucleotides not matched to a gene: 8.

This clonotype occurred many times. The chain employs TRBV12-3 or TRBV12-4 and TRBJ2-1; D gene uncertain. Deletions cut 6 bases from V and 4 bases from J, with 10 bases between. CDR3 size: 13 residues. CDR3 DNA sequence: TGTGCCAGCAGCCGCGACACGTACAATGAGCAGTTCTTC. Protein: CASSRDTYNEQFF.

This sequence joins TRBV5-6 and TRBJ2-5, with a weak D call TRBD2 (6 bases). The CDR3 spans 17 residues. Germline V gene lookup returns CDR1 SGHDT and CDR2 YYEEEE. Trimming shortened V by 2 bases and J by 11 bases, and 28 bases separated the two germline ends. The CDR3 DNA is TGTGCCAGCAGCTTAAAGACGGGGACTCTCGCCTACAATGAGCAGTACTTC. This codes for CASSLKTGTLAYNEQYF.

The CDR3 is CASSPLGTSGIEQYF. Here the CDR3 DNA reads TGTGCCAGCAGCCCCCTCGGGACTAGCGGGATTGAGCAGTACTTC. The chain links TRBV7-9 to TRBJ2-4; TRBD2 matches 13 bases. Trimming cost V 5 bases and J 13 bases; bases outside gene matches: 11. This CDR3 is 15 amino acids long. Germline V gene sequence: CDR1 SEHNR, CDR2 FQNEAQ (reference sequence).

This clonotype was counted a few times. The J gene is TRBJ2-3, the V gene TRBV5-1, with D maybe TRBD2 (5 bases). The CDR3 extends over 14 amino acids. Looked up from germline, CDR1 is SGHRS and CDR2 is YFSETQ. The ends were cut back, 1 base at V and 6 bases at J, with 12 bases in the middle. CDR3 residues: CASSLRGEVDTQYF. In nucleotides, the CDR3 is TGCGCCAGCAGCTTGCGGGGAGAAGTGGATACGCAGTATTTT.

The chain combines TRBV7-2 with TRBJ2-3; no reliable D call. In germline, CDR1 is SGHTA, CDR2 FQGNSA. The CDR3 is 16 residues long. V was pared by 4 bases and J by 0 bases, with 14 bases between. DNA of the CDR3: TGTGCCAGCAGCTCTCCAGTTATTTCTAGCACAGATACGCAGTATTTT. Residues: CASSSPVISSTDTQYF.

CDR3 sequence: CASRPAYTEAFF. DNA for the CDR3: TGTGCCAGCAGACCAGCGTACACTGAAGCTTTCTTT. The chain has TRBV28 and TRBJ1-1; D call uncertain. V was trimmed by 6 bases and J by 3 bases, leaving 8 bases between them. Germline-derived CDR1 and CDR2 are MDHEN and SYDVKM. The length of the CDR3 is 12 residues.

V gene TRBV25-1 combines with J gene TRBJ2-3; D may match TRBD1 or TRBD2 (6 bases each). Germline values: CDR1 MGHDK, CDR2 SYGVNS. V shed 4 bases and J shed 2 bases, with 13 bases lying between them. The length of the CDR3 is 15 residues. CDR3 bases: TGTGCCAGCAGTGGACCGGGGGCACCCACAGATACGCAGTATTTT. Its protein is CASSGPGAPTDTQYF.

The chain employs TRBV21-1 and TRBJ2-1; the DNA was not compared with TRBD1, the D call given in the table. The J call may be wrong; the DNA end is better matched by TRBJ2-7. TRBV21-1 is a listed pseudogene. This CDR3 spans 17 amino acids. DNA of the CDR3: TGTGCCAGCAGCGGGGACAGGAGAACGTTCTCCTACAATGAGCAGTACTTC. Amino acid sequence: CASSGDRRTFSYNEQYF.

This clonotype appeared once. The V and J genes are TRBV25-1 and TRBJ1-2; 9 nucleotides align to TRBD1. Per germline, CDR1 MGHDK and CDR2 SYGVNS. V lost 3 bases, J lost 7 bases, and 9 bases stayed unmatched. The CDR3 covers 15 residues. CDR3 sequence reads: CASSDLSRDRVGYTF. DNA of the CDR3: TGTGCCAGCAGTGATCTTTCCCGGGACAGGGTTGGCTACACCTTC.

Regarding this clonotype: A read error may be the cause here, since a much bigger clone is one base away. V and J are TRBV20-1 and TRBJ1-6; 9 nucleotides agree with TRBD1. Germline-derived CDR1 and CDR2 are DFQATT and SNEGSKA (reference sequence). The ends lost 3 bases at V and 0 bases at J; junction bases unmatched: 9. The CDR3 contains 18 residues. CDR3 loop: CSARGQGDAVSYNSPLHF. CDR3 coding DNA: TGCAGTGCTAGGGGACAGGGTGATGCTGTCTCCTATAATTCACCCCTCCACTTT.

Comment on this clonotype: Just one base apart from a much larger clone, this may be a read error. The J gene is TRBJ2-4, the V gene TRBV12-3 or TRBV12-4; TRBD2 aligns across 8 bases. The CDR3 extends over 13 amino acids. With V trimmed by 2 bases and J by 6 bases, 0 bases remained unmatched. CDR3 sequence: CASSLRGGNIQYF. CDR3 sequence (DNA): TGTGCCAGCAGTTTACGGGGGGGAAACATTCAGTACTTC.

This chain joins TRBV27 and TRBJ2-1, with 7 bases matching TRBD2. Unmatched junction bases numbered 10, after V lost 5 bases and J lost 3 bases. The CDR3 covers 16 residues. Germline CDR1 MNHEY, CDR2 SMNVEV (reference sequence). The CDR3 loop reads CASSPFLAAVYNEQFF. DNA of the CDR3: TGTGCCAGCAGTCCATTTCTAGCGGCGGTCTACAATGAGCAGTTCTTC.

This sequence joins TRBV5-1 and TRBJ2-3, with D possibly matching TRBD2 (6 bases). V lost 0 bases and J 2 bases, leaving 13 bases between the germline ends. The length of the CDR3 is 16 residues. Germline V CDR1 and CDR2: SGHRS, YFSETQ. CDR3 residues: CASSLGLEANTDTQYF. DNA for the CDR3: TGCGCCAGCAGCTTGGGACTAGAAGCGAACACAGATACGCAGTATTTT.

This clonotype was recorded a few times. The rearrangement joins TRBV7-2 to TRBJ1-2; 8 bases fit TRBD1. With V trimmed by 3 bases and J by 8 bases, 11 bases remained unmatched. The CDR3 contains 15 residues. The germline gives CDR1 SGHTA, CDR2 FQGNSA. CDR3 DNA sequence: TGTGCCAGCAGCTTGTTTGGGACAGGCGTATTAGGCTACACCTTC. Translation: CASSLFGTGVLGYTF.

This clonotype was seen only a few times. The CDR3 nucleotides are TGTGCCAGCAGCTTATGGGGGGAAGCTGAAGCTTTCTTT. It yields the protein CASSLWGEAEAFF. The V and J genes are TRBV7-6 and TRBJ1-1, with a weak D call TRBD1 (5 bases). Trimming removed 2 bases at V and 6 bases at J, with 10 bases between. Germline V gene lookup returns CDR1 SGHVS and CDR2 FNYEAQ. The CDR3 contains 13 residues.

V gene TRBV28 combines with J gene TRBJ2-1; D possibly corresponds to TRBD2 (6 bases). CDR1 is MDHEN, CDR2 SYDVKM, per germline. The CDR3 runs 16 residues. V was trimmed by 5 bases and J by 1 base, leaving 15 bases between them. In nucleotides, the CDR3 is TGTGCCAGCAGTGCGCCCGGGACTGGTTCCTACAATGAGCAGTTCTTC. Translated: CASSAPGTGSYNEQFF.

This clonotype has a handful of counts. CDR3 residues: CASSAANEQFF. The CDR3 region has the DNA TGTGCCAGCAGTGCCGCGAATGAGCAGTTCTTC. The chain employs TRBV7-8 and TRBJ2-1; no reliable D call. V dropped 6 bases and J dropped 7 bases, with 7 bases sitting between them. The CDR3 is made up of 11 amino acids. Germline CDR1 reads SGHVS; CDR2 reads FQNEAQ.

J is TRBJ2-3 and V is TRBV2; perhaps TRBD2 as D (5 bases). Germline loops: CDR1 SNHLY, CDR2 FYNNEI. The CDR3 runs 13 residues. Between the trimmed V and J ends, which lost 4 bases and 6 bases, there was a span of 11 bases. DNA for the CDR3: TGTGCCAGCAGTGGAGCCCTAGCTGATACGCAGTATTTT. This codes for CASSGALADTQYF. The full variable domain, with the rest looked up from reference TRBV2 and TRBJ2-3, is EPEVTQTPSHQVTQMGQEVILRCVPISNHLYFYWYRQILGQKVEFLVSFYNNEISEKSEIFDDQFSVERPDGSNFTLKIRSTKLEDSAMYFCASSGALADTQYFGPGTRLTVL.

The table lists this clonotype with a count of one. This chain's CDR3 is CASSQETGGGYTF. CDR3 DNA: TGCGCCAGCAGCCAAGAGACAGGCGGGGGCTACACCTTC. V gene TRBV4-3 combines with J gene TRBJ1-2; D is perhaps TRBD1 (6 bases). The V and J ends lost 0 bases and 8 bases respectively, with 10 bases between them. From germline, CDR1 is LGHNA and CDR2 YSLEER. The CDR3 length is 13 residues.

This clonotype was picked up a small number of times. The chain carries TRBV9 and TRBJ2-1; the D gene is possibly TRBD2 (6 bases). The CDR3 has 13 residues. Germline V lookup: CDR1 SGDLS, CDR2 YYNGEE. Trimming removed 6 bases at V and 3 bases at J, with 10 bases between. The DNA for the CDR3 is TGTGCCAGCAATCCGGGACTCTACAATGAGCAGTTCTTC. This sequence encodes CASNPGLYNEQFF.

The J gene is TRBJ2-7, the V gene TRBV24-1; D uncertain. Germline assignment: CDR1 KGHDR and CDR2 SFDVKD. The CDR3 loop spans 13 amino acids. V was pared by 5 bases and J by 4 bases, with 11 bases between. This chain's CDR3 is CATSVGSAYEQYF. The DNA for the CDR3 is TGTGCCACCAGTGTAGGTTCAGCTTACGAGCAGTACTTC.

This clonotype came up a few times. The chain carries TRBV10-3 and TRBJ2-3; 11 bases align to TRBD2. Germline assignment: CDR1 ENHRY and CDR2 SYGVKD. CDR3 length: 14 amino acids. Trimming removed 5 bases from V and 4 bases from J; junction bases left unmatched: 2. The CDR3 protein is CAISTSGSADTQYF. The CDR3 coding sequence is TGTGCCATCAGTACTAGCGGGAGCGCAGATACGCAGTATTTT.

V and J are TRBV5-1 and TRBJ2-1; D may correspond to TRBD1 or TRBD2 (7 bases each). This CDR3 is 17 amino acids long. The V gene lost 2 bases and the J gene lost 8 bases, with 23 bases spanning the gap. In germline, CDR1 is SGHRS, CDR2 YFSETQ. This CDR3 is CASSLIFLRQGGDEQFF. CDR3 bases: TGCGCCAGCAGCTTAATATTCCTGAGACAGGGAGGGGATGAGCAGTTCTTC.

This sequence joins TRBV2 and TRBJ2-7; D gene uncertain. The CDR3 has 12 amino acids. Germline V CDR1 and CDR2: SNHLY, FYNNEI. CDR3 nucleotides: TGTGCTCAGCAATTGGCCCTGGACGAGCAGTACTTC. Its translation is CAQQLALDEQYF.

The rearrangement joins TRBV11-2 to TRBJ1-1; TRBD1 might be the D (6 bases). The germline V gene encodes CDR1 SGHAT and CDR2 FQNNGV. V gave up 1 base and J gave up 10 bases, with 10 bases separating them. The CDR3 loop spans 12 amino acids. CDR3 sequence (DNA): TGTGCCAGCAGCTTAGTAGGCAGGGGAGCTTTCTTT. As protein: CASSLVGRGAFF.

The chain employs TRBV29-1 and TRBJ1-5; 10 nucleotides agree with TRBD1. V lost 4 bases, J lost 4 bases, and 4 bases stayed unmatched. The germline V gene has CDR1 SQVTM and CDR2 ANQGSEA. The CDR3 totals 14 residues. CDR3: CSVGDRGLNQPQHF. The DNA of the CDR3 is TGCAGCGTTGGGGACAGGGGCCTAAATCAGCCCCAGCATTTT. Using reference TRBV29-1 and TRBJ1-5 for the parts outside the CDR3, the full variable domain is SAVISQKPSRDICQRGTSLTIQCQVDSQVTMMFWYRQQPGQSLTLIATANQGSEATYESGFVIDKFPISRPNLTFSTLTVSNMSPEDSSIYLCSVGDRGLNQPQHFGDGTRLSIL.

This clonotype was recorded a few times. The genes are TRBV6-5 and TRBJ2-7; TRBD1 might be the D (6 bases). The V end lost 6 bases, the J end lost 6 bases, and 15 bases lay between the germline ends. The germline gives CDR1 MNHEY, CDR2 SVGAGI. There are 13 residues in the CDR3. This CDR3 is CASRTGQRREQYF. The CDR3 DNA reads TGTGCCAGCAGGACCGGACAGCGACGCGAGCAGTACTTC.

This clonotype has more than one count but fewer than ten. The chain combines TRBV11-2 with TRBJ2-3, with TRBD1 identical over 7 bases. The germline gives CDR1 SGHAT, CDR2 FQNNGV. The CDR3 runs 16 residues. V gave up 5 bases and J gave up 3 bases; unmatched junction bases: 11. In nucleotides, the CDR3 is TGTGCCAGCAGCCCAAGGGGGCAGGAGATGACAGATACGCAGTATTTT. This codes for CASSPRGQEMTDTQYF. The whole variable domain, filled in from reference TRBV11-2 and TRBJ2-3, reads EAGVAQSPRYKIIEKRQSVAFWCNPISGHATLYWYQQILGQGPKLLIQFQNNGVVDDSQLPKDRFSAERLKGVDSTLKIQPAKLEDSAVYLCASSPRGQEMTDTQYFGPGTRLTVL.

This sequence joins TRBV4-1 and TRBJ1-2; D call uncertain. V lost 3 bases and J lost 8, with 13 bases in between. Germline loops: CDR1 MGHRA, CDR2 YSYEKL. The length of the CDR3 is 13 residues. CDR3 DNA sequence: TGCGCCAGCAGCCACGGACCCGAAAGCGGCTACACCTTC. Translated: CASSHGPESGYTF.